This TCR beta chain was sequenced during a study of blood T cell repertoires in COVID-19. For the study at large: Acute and convalescent COVID-19 samples came from the United States, Italy and Spain.

This clone was detected only once. Repertoires were generated with immunoSEQ multiplex PCR, while TCRdb's copy carries only in-frame clones and drops some. The sample consists of around 40,000 clones, 85% of them appearing once. Looked up from germline, CDR1 is LNHNV and CDR2 is YYDKDF (reference sequence). The CDR3 runs 14 residues. With V trimmed by 7 bases and J by 3 bases, 6 bases remained unmatched. The V and J genes are TRBV15 and TRBJ1-2, with 9 bases that match TRBD1. Source material: peripheral blood. This TCR came from a human donor in a cohort sampled during active COVID-19. CDR3 amino acids: CATKQGAEDYGYTF. The CDR3 region has the DNA TGTGCCACCAAACAGGGGGCTGAAGACTATGGCTACACCTTC.